This T cell receptor beta chain comes out of a study of blood T cell repertoires in COVID-19. Study summary: Researchers got acute and convalescent COVID-19 samples from the United States, Italy and Spain. The analysed material was cDNA or gDNA that came from T cells, B-cell-depleted T cells, or PBMCs.

TCRdb keeps only in-frame clones here, not all; method: immunoSEQ multiplex PCR. The sample holds 140,000 to 150,000 clones, 88% seen once. Germline V gene lookup returns CDR1 SGHVS and CDR2 FQNEAQ. V trimming: 1 base; J trimming: 5 bases; junction bases outside the gene matches: 6. The CDR3 totals 17 residues. Sequencing used peripheral blood. The TCR originated in a man aged 65-85 years with acute or convalescent COVID-19. V and J are TRBV7-8 and TRBJ2-1; 12 bases are shared with TRBD2. The DNA of the CDR3 is TGTGCCAGCAGCTTAGACGTGCGGACTAGCGGGGACAATGAGCAGTTCTTC. Protein product: CASSLDVRTSGDNEQFF.